These 27 T cell receptor beta chains share one sample of origin, sequenced in a study of cytomegalovirus exposure and HLA in healthy donors. The table came from immunoSEQ multiplex PCR; TCRdb's copy has only in-frame clones and leaves some out. The data contain 130,000 to 150,000 clones, roughly 89% of them seen just once; the ten biggest clones take up around 9%. The material sequenced was PBMCs. These receptor sequences come from a young woman in good health and CMV-seropositive.

CDR3 sequence (DNA): TGCAGCGTCGCCCCCACTAGCGGGGGGTACAATGAGCAGTTCTTC. The encoded protein is CSVAPTSGGYNEQFF. The genes are TRBV29-1 and TRBJ2-1; 12 nucleotides match TRBD2. The J segment lost 4 bases and the V segment lost 6 bases, leaving 7 bases of the junction unmatched. The CDR3 contains 15 residues. Germline V gene sequence: CDR1 SQVTM, CDR2 ANQGSEA.

The chain couples TRBV28 to TRBJ1-4, with 10 nucleotides matching TRBD1. Trimming at V came to 6 bases and at J to 5 bases, leaving 3 bases not matched to a gene. The germline gives CDR1 MDHEN, CDR2 SYDVKM. The CDR3 contains 14 residues. CDR3 amino acids: CASRRDRGNEKLFF. As DNA, the CDR3 is TGTGCCAGCAGACGGGACAGGGGAAATGAAAAACTGTTTTTT.

The chain employs TRBV28 and TRBJ2-1; unclear D gene. V lost 3 bases and J 7 bases, leaving 7 bases between the germline ends. The CDR3 sequence is 12 residues long. Germline V CDR1 and CDR2: MDHEN, SYDVKM. This CDR3 reads CASSFPLNEQFF. The CDR3 coding sequence is TGTGCCAGCAGTTTTCCCCTTAATGAGCAGTTCTTC.

The V and J genes are TRBV30 and TRBJ1-3; a weak D match, TRBD1 (6 bases). The germline CDR1 and CDR2 sequences are GTSNPN and SVGIG (reference sequence). CDR3 length equals 15 residues. V was trimmed by 1 base and J by 4 bases, leaving 14 bases between them. CDR3 sequence: CAWSATGSAGNTIYF. CDR3 DNA sequence: TGTGCCTGGAGTGCCACAGGGTCTGCCGGAAACACCATATATTTT.

The rearrangement links TRBV20-1 to TRBJ2-3, with D hard to call. Trimming stripped 5 bases from V and 6 bases from J, with 9 bases between. The CDR3 spans 11 residues. Looked up from germline, CDR1 is DFQATT and CDR2 is SNEGSKA (reference sequence). CDR3 sequence reads: CSARSVDTQYF. CDR3 nucleotides: TGCAGTGCTCGCAGTGTGGATACGCAGTATTTT.

As DNA, the CDR3 is TGTGCCAGCAGTGATACTAGCGGGGTCGGTTCCTACAATGAGCAGTTCTTC. It codes for CASSDTSGVGSYNEQFF. This chain connects TRBV2 to TRBJ2-1; TRBD2 agrees at 10 bases. The CDR3 is 17 amino acids. Per germline, CDR1 SNHLY and CDR2 FYNNEI. Trimming removed 3 bases from V and 1 base from J; junction bases left unmatched: 6.

This chain links TRBV6-1 with TRBJ2-5, with 8 bases fitting TRBD2. V was pared by 2 bases and J by 5 bases, with 16 bases of the junction left unmatched. Per germline, CDR1 MNHNS and CDR2 SASEGT. The CDR3 has 18 amino acids. The CDR3 DNA is TGTGCCAGCAGTGAAAGTGGGCGGGGGGCGCCGGGCTCCGAGACCCAGTACTTC. Translated: CASSESGRGAPGSETQYF.

The chain combines TRBV10-3 with TRBJ1-2; maybe TRBD1 (5 bases). With 7 bases removed from V and 5 bases from J, the gap between germline ends came to 14 bases. Germline loops: CDR1 ENHRY, CDR2 SYGVKD. This CDR3 comprises 13 residues. CDR3 sequence: CAITSQGVYGYTF. CDR3 bases: TGTGCCATCACGTCGCAGGGCGTTTATGGCTACACCTTC.

This clone was seen a handful of times. The V and J genes are TRBV5-4 and TRBJ1-6; perhaps TRBD1 as D (6 bases). CDR1 and CDR2 from the germline V gene are SGHNT and YYREEE (reference sequence). The CDR3 covers 14 residues. The V end was cut by 0 bases, the J end by 9 bases, with 10 bases between. CDR3 in DNA: TGTGCCAGCAGCTTGGCAGGGGCGGGTTCACCCCTCCACTTT. It yields the protein CASSLAGAGSPLHF.

The CDR3 nucleotides are TGTGCCAGCAGCTTACACTCCGGGACAGGGATCTACGAGCAGTACTTC. It translates to CASSLHSGTGIYEQYF. V gene TRBV7-6 combines with J gene TRBJ2-7, with 9 bases fitting TRBD1. Trimming took 2 bases from V and 3 from J; bases not matched to a gene: 8. This CDR3 has 16 residues. The germline CDR1 and CDR2 sequences are SGHVS and FNYEAQ.

The J gene is TRBJ2-7, the V gene TRBV5-6, with 9 bases lining up with TRBD1. CDR1 and CDR2 from the germline V gene are SGHDT and YYEEEE. Germline trimming cut 3 bases from V and 3 bases from J; bases unmatched to any gene: 10. The CDR3 is made up of 16 amino acids. The CDR3 region has the DNA TGTGCCAGCAGCTCAAAACCGGGACAGGGACACTACGAGCAGTACTTC. This codes for CASSSKPGQGHYEQYF.

The J gene is TRBJ2-7, the V gene TRBV27; the match to TRBD2 covers 10 bases. Unmatched junction bases numbered 7, after V lost 3 bases and J lost 2 bases. This CDR3 has 16 amino acids. Looked up from germline, CDR1 is MNHEY and CDR2 is SMNVEV (reference sequence). The CDR3 spells CASSFGPSGGTYEQYF. As DNA, the CDR3 is TGTGCCAGCAGTTTCGGGCCTAGCGGGGGAACCTACGAGCAGTACTTC.

The V gene is TRBV11-3, the J gene TRBJ2-2; 8 positions agree with TRBD2. Looked up from germline, CDR1 is SGHNT and CDR2 is YENEEA. The V gene end was trimmed by 6 bases and the J gene end by 6 bases; junction bases not matched to a gene: 6. The CDR3 consists of 14 residues. Written as DNA, the CDR3 is TGTGCCAGCAGTGGGACTAGAAATGCCGGGGAGCTGTTTTTT. This encodes CASSGTRNAGELFF.

This clone appeared a single time. The V gene is TRBV5-5, the J gene TRBJ2-7; the D gene is possibly TRBD2 (6 bases). V shed 4 bases and J shed 4 bases, with 9 bases lying between them. CDR1 and CDR2 (germline): SGHKS, YYEKEE (reference sequence). The CDR3 is 12 residues long. CDR3 loop: CASSAGSYEQYF. CDR3 sequence (DNA): TGTGCCAGCAGCGCCGGGAGTTACGAGCAGTACTTC.

With regard to this clone: The germline gene is not matched at one end of the junction; a read error may be the cause. The chain couples TRBV18 to TRBJ1-1, with D uncertain. This CDR3 region has 14 residues. Germline loops: CDR1 KGHSH, CDR2 LQKENI. The DNA of the CDR3 is TGTGCCAGTTCACCCCCCACGGTGAACACTGAAGCTTTCTTT. It translates to CASSPPTVNTEAFF.

The rearrangement links TRBV10-3 to TRBJ1-5; 12 bases align to TRBD1. Unmatched junction bases numbered 11, after V lost 6 bases and J lost 2 bases. The germline V gene has CDR1 ENHRY and CDR2 SYGVKD. The CDR3 is made up of 18 amino acids. The CDR3 nucleotides are TGTGCCATCAGGGCCGGGACAGGGGGCGCCGGGGGCAATCAGCCCCAGCATTTT. Translated, it gives CAIRAGTGGAGGNQPQHF.

The gene calls are TRBV18 and TRBJ1-1, with 9 bases matching TRBD1. V dropped 3 bases and J dropped 7; count of bases not matched to a gene: 0. CDR1 is KGHSH and CDR2 is LQKENI in the germline V gene. CDR3 size: 12 residues. The CDR3 is CASSPGQGEAFF. The CDR3, as DNA: TGTGCCAGCTCACCGGGACAGGGTGAAGCTTTCTTT.

Turning to this clone: Germline and junction disagree at one end, which may indicate a read error. The chain carries TRBV18 and TRBJ2-2, with D possibly being TRBD1 (6 bases). The CDR3 totals 15 residues. The germline CDR1 and CDR2 sequences are KGHSH and LQKENI. The CDR3 DNA is TGTGCCAGCTCATCACCGGGACAGAACACCGGGGAGCTGTTTTTT. It specifies CASSSPGQNTGELFF.

The V call is TRBV9, the J call TRBJ2-1, with 13 nucleotides matching TRBD2. The CDR3 covers 22 residues. CDR1 and CDR2 from the germline V gene are SGDLS and YYNGEE. V was clipped by 0 bases and J by 1 base; unmatched bases: 16. This CDR3 reads CASSVGASGLAGALGSYNEQFF. CDR3 sequence (DNA): TGTGCCAGCAGCGTAGGTGCGTCCGGACTAGCGGGGGCGCTGGGGTCCTACAATGAGCAGTTCTTC.

This sequence joins TRBV6-5 and TRBJ1-5, with D tentatively TRBD1 (5 bases). Germline CDR1 is MNHEY and CDR2 is SVGAGI. The V end was cut by 6 bases, the J end by 1 base, with 10 bases between. The CDR3 spans 14 residues. CDR3 sequence (DNA): TGTGCCAGCAGACCAGGGAGGAGCAATCAGCCCCAGCATTTT. It is translated as CASRPGRSNQPQHF.

V and J are TRBV6-1 and TRBJ1-5; D is possibly TRBD1 (5 bases). The CDR3 has 15 amino acids. The V gene's germline CDR1 is MNHNS and CDR2 SASEGT. V was cut by 5 bases and J by 7 bases, with 18 bases left in between. CDR3 protein: CASSWRFQGSQPQHF. The CDR3 bases are TGTGCCAGCAGTTGGAGATTCCAGGGATCCCAGCCCCAGCATTTT.

The chain recombines TRBV28 with TRBJ2-7, with 7 bases aligning to TRBD2. Unmatched junction bases numbered 3, after V lost 3 bases and J lost 4 bases. The CDR3 sequence is 13 residues long. From germline, CDR1 is MDHEN and CDR2 SYDVKM. The CDR3 loop is CASSLGGVYEQYF. The CDR3 DNA reads TGTGCCAGCAGTTTGGGGGGGGTGTACGAGCAGTACTTC.

This sequence joins TRBV15 and TRBJ2-1, with 7 bases matching TRBD1. V was clipped by 0 bases and J by 2 bases; unmatched bases: 4. There are 16 residues in the CDR3. Germline CDR1 reads LNHNV; CDR2 reads YYDKDF (reference sequence). Here the CDR3 reads CATSRDVGTAYNEQFF. CDR3 coding DNA: TGTGCCACCAGCAGAGATGTTGGGACAGCCTACAATGAGCAGTTCTTC. The full variable domain, completed using reference TRBV15 and TRBJ2-1, is DAMVIQNPRYQVTQFGKPVTLSCSQTLNHNVMYWYQQKSSQAPKLLFHYYDKDFNNEADTPDNFQSRRPNTSFCFLDIRSPGLGDTAMYLCATSRDVGTAYNEQFFGPGTRLTVL.

This sequence joins TRBV5-1 and TRBJ1-1; D possibly corresponds to TRBD1 (6 bases). The ends were cut back, 7 bases at V and 6 bases at J, with 13 bases in the middle. The CDR3 totals 12 residues. Germline values: CDR1 SGHRS, CDR2 YFSETQ. CDR3 bases: TGCGCCAGCGGACAACAGGGTTCTGAAGCTTTCTTT. This gives the protein CASGQQGSEAFF.

This chain uses TRBV10-3 with TRBJ2-5; the match to TRBD2 covers 12 bases. The CDR3 runs to 15 residues. CDR1 is ENHRY, CDR2 SYGVKD, per germline. V shed 3 bases and J 2 bases; nucleotides not matched to a gene: 1. Here the CDR3 DNA reads TGTGCCATCAGTGAAACTAGCGGGGGGCAAGAGACCCAGTACTTC. It specifies CAISETSGGQETQYF.

The gene calls are TRBV5-1 and TRBJ2-1; D unclear. Germline V gene sequence: CDR1 SGHRS, CDR2 YFSETQ. The CDR3 has 14 amino acids. Trimming cost V 3 bases and J 4 bases, with 11 bases left between them. In nucleotides, the CDR3 is TGCGCCAGCAGCTATGACTTACTGTACAATGAGCAGTTCTTC. As protein: CASSYDLLYNEQFF.

This chain links TRBV5-5 with TRBJ2-7, with a tentative D call TRBD1 (5 bases). Per germline, CDR1 SGHKS and CDR2 YYEKEE (reference sequence). V was shortened by 3 bases and J by 7 bases, with 11 bases between the two germline ends. There are 12 residues in the CDR3. CDR3 bases: TGTGCCAGCAGCTGGGGCGAACTGGAGCAGTACTTC. It yields the protein CASSWGELEQYF.